This T cell receptor (beta chain) was found in a study of blood T cell repertoires in COVID-19 (dated by TCRdb to the early 2020s). About the study as a whole: The collaborator samples originated in the United States, Italy and Spain and spanned the acute and convalescent phases of COVID-19. The prospective study material was composed of cDNA or gDNA derived from T cells, B-cell-depleted T cells, or PBMCs. Subjects who had been exposed to COVID-19, were actively infected with it, or had recovered from it provided the deeply sampled blood TCRbeta repertoires that made up the dataset. The repertoires were released in a freely available public database intended as a resource for research on the immune response to SARS-CoV-2. The samples were drawn from the first 160 participants of the ongoing ImmuneRACE study and from 1,254 subjects provided by 6 global collaborators. A de-identified subject ID, COVID-19 status, age in years and sex were almost always included in the sample metadata. HLA class I and class II types, where available, came from metadata supplied by the sample provider rather than from assay-based typing. Study-wide conclusions, independent of this receptor: The quantity of clinical and demographic metadata differed by source and by participant and was supplied without curation.

The collaborating institutions used their own protocols to collect whole blood in K2EDTA tubes. For TCRbeta analysis, collaborators shipped samples as frozen whole blood, isolated PBMCs, or DNA extracted from either of those sample types. The CDR3 numbers 16 residues from cysteine through phenylalanine. The read is trimmed to its CDR3 DNA, 48 bases read in frame from base 1. The junction shows trimming of 3 bases on V and 5 bases on J, and the gene matches do not reach 8 bases of it. The germline V gene gives CDR1 as SNHLY and CDR2 as FYNNEI. This clone was picked up one time. The target of this receptor is not known. No clone much larger than this one lies a single base away; base qualities are absent. TCRbeta CDR3 regions were amplified from genomic DNA by means of the immunoSEQ Assay, a bias-controlled multiplex PCR. In the authors' own workflow: The number of nucleated cells in each sample was estimated from the amplification of reference gene primers within the assay. To quantify the absolute abundance of each unique TCRbeta CDR3 rearrangement, sequence reads were collapsed and filtered. For each sample, productive Simpson clonality was calculated as the square root of Simpson's diversity index over productive rearrangements. This immuneACCESS table, as held by TCRdb, lists in-frame sequences with V and J called but not all clones. Of the missing ones, under half trace to an unresolved V gene in checked studies; the others have no known cause. That table supplies the V and J calls and clone size; D and trimming were determined from the DNA. The sample table holds approximately 100,000 clones, of which 92% were seen once. Clones ranked in the top ten supply roughly 5.6% of the sample.

Recombination connected TRBV2 to TRBJ1-4; TRBD1 aligns with 8 central bases. This receptor was identified in a man aged 45 to 65 with active COVID-19. Material: peripheral blood. CDR3 protein: CASSDSRGRINEKLFF. The DNA sequence is as follows: TGTGCCAGCAGTGATTCCAGGGGGCGCATAAATGAAAAACTGTTTTTT.